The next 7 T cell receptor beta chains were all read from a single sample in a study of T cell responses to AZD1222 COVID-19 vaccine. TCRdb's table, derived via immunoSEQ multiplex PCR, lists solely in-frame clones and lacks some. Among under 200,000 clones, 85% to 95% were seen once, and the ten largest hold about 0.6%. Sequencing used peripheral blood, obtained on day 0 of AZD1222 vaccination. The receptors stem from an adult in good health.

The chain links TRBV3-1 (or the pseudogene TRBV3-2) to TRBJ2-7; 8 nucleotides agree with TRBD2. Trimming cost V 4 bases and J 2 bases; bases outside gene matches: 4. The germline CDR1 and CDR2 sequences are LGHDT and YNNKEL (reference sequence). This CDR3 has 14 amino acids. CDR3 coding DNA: TGTGCCAGCAGCCTGGGACTAGAACCCTACGAGCAGTACTTC. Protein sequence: CASSLGLEPYEQYF.

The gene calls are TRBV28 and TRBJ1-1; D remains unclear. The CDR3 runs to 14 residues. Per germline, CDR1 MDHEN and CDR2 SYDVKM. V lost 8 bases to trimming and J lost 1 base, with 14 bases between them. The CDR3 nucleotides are TGTGCCAGCGAAAAGGAAAGGGAGAACACTGAAGCTTTCTTT. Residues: CASEKERENTEAFF.

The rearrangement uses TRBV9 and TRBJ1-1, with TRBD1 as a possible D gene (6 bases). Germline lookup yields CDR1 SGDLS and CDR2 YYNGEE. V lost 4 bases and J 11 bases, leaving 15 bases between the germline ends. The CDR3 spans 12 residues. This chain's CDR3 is CASSPQRGMAFF. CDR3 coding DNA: TGTGCCAGCAGCCCCCAGAGGGGGATGGCTTTCTTT.

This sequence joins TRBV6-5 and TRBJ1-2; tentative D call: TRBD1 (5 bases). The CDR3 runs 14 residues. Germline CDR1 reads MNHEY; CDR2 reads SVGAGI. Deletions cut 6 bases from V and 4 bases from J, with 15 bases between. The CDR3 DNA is TGTGCCAGCAGCGACCTTGGGGCTTCCTATGGCTACACCTTC. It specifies CASSDLGASYGYTF.

The CDR3 bases are TGTGCCAGCAGTGGGACAGCAATATATGGCTACACCTTC. Translation gives CASSGTAIYGYTF. The chain links TRBV6-2 or TRBV6-3 to TRBJ1-2; 7 bases agree with TRBD1. CDR3 length equals 13 residues. Germline CDR1 is MNHEY and CDR2 is SVGEGT. The V gene end was trimmed by 5 bases and the J gene end by 5 bases; junction bases not matched to a gene: 5.

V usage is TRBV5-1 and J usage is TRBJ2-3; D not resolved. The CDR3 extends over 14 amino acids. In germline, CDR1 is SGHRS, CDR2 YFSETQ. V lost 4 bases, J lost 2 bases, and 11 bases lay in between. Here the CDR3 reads CASSTMAPTDTQYF. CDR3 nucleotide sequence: TGCGCCAGCAGCACCATGGCCCCCACAGATACGCAGTATTTT.

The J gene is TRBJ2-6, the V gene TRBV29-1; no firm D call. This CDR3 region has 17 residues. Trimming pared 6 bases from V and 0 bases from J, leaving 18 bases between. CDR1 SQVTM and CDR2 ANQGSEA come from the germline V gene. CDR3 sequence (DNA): TGCAGCGTGCGCACAAGCAACTTAGGCTCTGGGGCCAACGTCCTGACTTTC. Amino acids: CSVRTSNLGSGANVLTF.